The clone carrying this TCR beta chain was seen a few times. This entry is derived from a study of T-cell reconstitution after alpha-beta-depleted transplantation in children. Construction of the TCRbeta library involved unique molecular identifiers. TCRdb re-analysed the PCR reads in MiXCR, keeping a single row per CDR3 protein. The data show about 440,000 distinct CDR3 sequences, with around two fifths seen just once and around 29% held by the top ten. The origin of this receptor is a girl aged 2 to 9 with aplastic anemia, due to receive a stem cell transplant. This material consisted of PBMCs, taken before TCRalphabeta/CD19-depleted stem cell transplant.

CDR3 sequence: CASSPTGTGAQFF. CDR3 nucleotide sequence: TGTGCCAGCAGCCCGACCGGGACAGGTGCTCAGTTCTTC. V and J are TRBV7-3 and TRBJ2-1, with 8 nucleotides matching TRBD1. Trimming took 5 bases from V and 13 from J; bases not matched to a gene: 10. This CDR3 comprises 13 residues. The germline gives CDR1 SGHTA, CDR2 FQGTGA.